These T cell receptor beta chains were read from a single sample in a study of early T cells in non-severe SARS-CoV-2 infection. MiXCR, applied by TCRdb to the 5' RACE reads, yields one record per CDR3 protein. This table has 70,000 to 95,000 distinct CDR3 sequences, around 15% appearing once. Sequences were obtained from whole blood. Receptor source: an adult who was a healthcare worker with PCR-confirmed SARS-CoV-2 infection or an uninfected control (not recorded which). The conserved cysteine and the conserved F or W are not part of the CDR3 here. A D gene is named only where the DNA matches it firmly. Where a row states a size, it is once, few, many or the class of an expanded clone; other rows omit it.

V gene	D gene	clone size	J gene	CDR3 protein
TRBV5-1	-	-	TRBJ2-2	ASSFGGASGELF
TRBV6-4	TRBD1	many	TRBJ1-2	ASSVEGRGFYGYT
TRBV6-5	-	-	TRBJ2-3	ATRGPAGTDTQY
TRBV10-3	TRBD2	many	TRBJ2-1	AISDESSGGAPHEQF
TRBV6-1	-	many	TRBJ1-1	ASKRLPFTEAF
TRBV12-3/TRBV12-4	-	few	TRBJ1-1	ASSPWPGRGGNTEAF
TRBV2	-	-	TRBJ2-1	ASTLRGLGTIDEQF
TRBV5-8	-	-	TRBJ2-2	ASSPGGRTAGELF
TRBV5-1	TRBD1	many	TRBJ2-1	ATRTGETYNEQF
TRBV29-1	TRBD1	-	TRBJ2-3	SVDWQGATDTQY
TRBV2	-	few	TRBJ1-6	ARQGSNSPLH
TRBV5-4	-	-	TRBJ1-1	ASSGGTRDTEAF
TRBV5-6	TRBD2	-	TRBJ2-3	ASSPRLAGNTDTQY
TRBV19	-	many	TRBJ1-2	ASTSQGIVYGYT
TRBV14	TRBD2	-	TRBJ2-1	ARKTSGGPPEANEQF
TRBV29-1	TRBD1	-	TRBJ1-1	SVGPDRVEAF
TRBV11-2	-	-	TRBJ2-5	ASSLDTIQETQY
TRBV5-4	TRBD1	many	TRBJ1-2	ASSLAGTGPYGYT
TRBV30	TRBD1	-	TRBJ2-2	ASPRGTGVTGELF
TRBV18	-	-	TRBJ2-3	ASGYRVVTDTQY
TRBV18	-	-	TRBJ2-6	ASSPSSSGANVLT
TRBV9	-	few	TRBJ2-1	ASSVAGLTYNEQF